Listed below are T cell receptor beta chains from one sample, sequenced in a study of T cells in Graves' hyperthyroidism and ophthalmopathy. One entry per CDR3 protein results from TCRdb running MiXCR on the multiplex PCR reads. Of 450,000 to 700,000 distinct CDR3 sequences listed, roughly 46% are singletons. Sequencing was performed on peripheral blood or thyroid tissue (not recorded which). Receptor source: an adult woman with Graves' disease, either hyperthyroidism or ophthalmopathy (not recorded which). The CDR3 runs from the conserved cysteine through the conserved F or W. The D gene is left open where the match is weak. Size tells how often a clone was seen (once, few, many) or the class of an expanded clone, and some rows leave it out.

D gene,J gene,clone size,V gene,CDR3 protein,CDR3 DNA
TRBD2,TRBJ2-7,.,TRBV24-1,CAASKWGGGEQYF,TGTGCCGCCAGCAAATGGGGGGGAGGCGAGCAGTACTTC
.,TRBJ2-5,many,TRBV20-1,CSAPLGRGSWETQYF,TGCAGTGCTCCCCTAGGAAGGGGATCGTGGGAGACCCAGTACTTC
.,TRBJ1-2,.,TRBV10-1,CASSARTNYGYTF,TGCGCCAGCAGTGCTCGGACTAACTATGGCTACACCTTC
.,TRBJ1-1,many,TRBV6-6,CASRPLGLTGILAFF,TGTGCCAGCAGACCCCTGGGCCTCACAGGGATCTTAGCTTTCTTT
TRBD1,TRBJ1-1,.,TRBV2,CATEGARNTEAFF,TGTGCCACCGAGGGGGCAAGGAACACTGAAGCTTTCTTT
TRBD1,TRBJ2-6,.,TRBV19,CAKSPGQGDSGANVLTF,TGTGCCAAGTCTCCGGGACAGGGGGACTCTGGGGCCAACGTCCTGACTTTC
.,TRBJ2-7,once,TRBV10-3,CAIRPGQLLSSYEQYF,TGTGCCATCAGGCCGGGACAATTGCTCTCCTCCTACGAGCAGTACTTC
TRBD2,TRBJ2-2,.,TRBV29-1,CSPPGLPITGELFF,TGCAGCCCTCCGGGACTACCCATCACCGGGGAGCTGTTTTTT
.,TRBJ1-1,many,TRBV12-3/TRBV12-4,CASSPSDSGGAFF,TGTGCCAGCAGTCCGAGTGACAGCGGGGGAGCTTTCTTT
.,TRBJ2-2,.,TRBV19,CASLTARRVNTGELFF,TGTGCCAGCCTCACGGCACGACGCGTGAACACCGGGGAGCTGTTTTTT
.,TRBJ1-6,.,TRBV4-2,CASSPDSMNSPLHF,TGTGCCAGCAGCCCGGACAGTATGAATTCACCCCTCCACTTT
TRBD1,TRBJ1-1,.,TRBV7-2,CASSFRGQAEAFF,TGTGCCAGCAGCTTCAGGGGGCAAGCTGAAGCTTTCTTT
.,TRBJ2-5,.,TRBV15,CATSRVVQETQYF,TGTGCCACCAGCAGAGTGGTCCAAGAGACCCAGTACTTC
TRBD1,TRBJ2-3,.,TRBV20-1,CSAQTGGADTQYF,TGCAGTGCACAGACAGGGGGAGCAGATACGCAGTATTTT
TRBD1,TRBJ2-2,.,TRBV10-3,CAISPGQGLNTGELFF,TGTGCCATCAGTCCCGGACAGGGGCTGAACACTGGGGAGCTGTTTTTT
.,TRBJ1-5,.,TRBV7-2,CASSQERTDYSNQPQHF,TGCGCCAGCAGCCAAGAGAGGACAGACTATAGCAATCAGCCCCAGCATTTT
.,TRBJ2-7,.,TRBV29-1,CSARDSITYEQYF,TGCAGCGCACGGGACTCAATCACCTACGAGCAGTACTTC
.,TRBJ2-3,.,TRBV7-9,CASSLAVGNTQYF,TGTGCCAGCAGCTTAGCAGTCGGGAATACGCAGTATTTT
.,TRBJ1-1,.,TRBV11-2,CASSLTEASTEAFF,TGTGCCAGCAGCTTAACAGAGGCTAGCACTGAAGCTTTCTTT
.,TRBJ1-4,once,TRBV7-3,CASSTEQGPNYEKLFF,TGTGCCAGCAGCACCGAACAGGGACCCAACTATGAAAAACTGTTTTTT
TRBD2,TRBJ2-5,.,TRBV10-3,CAISGGAAGAETQYF,TGTGCCATCAGTGGGGGTGCGGCGGGAGCTGAGACCCAGTACTTC
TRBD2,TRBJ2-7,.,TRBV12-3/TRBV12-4,CASGYRSGSHEQYF,TGTGCCAGCGGTTATAGAAGCGGGAGTCACGAGCAGTACTTC
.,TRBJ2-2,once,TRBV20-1,CSAGRSNTGELFF,TGCAGTGCGGGACGGTCGAACACCGGGGAGCTGTTTTTT
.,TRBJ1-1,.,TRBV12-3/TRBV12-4,CASSLAGARTEAFF,TGTGCCAGCAGTTTAGCTGGGGCGCGAACTGAAGCTTTCTTT
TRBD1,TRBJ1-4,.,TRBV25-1,CASSDRDRGIGSEKLFF,TGTGCCAGCAGTGATCGGGACAGGGGAATTGGTAGTGAAAAACTGTTTTTT
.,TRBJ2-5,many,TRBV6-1,CASTPLASGETQYF,TGTGCCAGCACCCCCCTAGCTTCAGGAGAGACCCAGTACTTC
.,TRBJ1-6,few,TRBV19,CASSREDYNSPLHF,TGTGCCAGTAGCAGGGAGGACTATAATTCACCCCTCCACTTT
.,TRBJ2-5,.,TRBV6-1,CASSGETIGQETQYF,TGTGCCAGCAGTGGGGAGACTATCGGACAAGAGACCCAGTACTTC
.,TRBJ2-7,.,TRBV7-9,CASSLDVRAHEQYF,TGTGCCAGCAGCTTAGATGTTCGGGCCCACGAGCAGTACTTC
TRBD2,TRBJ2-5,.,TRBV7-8,CASSLIGRGGQPQYF,TGTGCCAGCAGCTTAATTGGACGGGGGGGTCAGCCCCAGTACTTC
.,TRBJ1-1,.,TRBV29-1,CSVTPKNRAQEAFF,TGCAGCGTTACACCCAAGAACAGGGCTCAGGAAGCTTTCTTT
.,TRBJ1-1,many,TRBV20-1,CSASGGGNTEAFF,TGCAGTGCTAGTGGAGGGGGAAACACTGAAGCTTTCTTT
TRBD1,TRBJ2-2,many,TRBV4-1,CASSSTGEHTGELFF,TGCGCCAGCAGCAGCACAGGGGAGCACACCGGGGAGCTGTTTTTT
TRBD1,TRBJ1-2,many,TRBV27,CASSRIWTGRRGARPGYTF,TGTGCCAGTTCCAGAATTTGGACAGGGCGGCGTGGGGCGCGCCCTGGCTACACCTTC
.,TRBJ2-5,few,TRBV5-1,CASSYGGAIQETQYF,TGCGCCAGCAGCTATGGGGGGGCCATCCAAGAGACCCAGTACTTC
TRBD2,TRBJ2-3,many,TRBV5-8,CASSYAGGASTQYF,TGTGCCAGCAGCTACGCGGGAGGAGCTTCTACGCAGTATTTT
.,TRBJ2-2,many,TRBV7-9,CASSFSFSSGELFF,TGTGCCAGCAGCTTTTCTTTTTCTTCCGGGGAGCTGTTTTTT
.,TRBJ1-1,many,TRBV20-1,CSAPRLNTEAFF,TGCAGTGCTCCTCGGTTGAACACTGAAGCTTTCTTT
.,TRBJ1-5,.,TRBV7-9,CASSPGPHF,TGTGCCAGCAGCCCGGGACCGCATTTT
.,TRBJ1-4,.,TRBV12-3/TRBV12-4,CASSLGAGREKLFF,TGTGCCAGCAGTTTGGGCGCGGGACGGGAAAAACTGTTTTTT
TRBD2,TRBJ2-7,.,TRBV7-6,CASSSGGVGEQYF,TGTGCCAGCAGCTCCGGGGGGGTCGGCGAGCAGTACTTC
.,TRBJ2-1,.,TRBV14,CASSPRWGRTTGDEQFF,TGTGCCAGCAGCCCGAGGTGGGGCAGGACAACTGGCGATGAGCAGTTCTTC
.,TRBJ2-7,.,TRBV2,CASREGFSSEQYF,TGTGCCAGCAGAGAGGGTTTTAGTAGCGAGCAGTACTTC
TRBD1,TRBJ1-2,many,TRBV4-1,CASSLQTGETGGYTF,TGCGCCAGCAGCCTTCAGACAGGGGAGACGGGAGGCTACACCTTC
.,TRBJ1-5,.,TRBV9,CASSGSRDGFSNQPQHF,TGTGCCAGCAGCGGATCCCGGGACGGGTTTAGCAATCAGCCCCAGCATTTT
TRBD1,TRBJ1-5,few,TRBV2,CASSPEDRTLNQPQHF,TGTGCCAGCAGCCCTGAGGACAGGACTCTCAATCAGCCCCAGCATTTT
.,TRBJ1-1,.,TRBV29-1,CSLEDREAFF,TGCAGCTTAGAGGACAGAGAAGCTTTCTTT
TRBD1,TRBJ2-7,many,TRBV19,CASSAGQGYEQYF,TGTGCCAGTAGTGCAGGACAGGGCTACGAGCAGTACTTC
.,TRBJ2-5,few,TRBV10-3,CASSSQQVAGYQETQYF,TGTGCCAGCAGTTCACAACAGGTTGCGGGCTATCAAGAGACCCAGTACTTC
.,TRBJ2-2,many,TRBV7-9,CASSMGRHPGELFF,TGTGCCAGCAGCATGGGACGTCACCCCGGGGAGCTGTTTTTT
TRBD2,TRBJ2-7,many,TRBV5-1,CASYQTSGSYEQYF,TGCGCCAGCTATCAAACTAGCGGGAGCTACGAGCAGTACTTC
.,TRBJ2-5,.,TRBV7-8,CASSFGSSGTQYF,TGTGCCAGCAGCTTCGGTTCTAGTGGGACCCAGTACTTC